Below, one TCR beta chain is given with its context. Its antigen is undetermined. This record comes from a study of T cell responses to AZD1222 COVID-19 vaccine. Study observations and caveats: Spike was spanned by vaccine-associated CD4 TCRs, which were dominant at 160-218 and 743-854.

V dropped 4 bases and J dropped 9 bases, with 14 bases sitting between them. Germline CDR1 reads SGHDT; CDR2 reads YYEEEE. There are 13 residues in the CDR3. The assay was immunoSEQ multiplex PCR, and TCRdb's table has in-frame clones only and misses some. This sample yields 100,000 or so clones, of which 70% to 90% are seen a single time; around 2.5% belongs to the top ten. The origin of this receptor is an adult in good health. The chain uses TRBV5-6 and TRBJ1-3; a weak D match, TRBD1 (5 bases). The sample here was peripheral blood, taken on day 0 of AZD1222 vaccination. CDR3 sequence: CASSPVGQGTIYF. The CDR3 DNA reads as TGTGCCAGCAGCCCAGTCGGGCAGGGCACCATATATTTT.